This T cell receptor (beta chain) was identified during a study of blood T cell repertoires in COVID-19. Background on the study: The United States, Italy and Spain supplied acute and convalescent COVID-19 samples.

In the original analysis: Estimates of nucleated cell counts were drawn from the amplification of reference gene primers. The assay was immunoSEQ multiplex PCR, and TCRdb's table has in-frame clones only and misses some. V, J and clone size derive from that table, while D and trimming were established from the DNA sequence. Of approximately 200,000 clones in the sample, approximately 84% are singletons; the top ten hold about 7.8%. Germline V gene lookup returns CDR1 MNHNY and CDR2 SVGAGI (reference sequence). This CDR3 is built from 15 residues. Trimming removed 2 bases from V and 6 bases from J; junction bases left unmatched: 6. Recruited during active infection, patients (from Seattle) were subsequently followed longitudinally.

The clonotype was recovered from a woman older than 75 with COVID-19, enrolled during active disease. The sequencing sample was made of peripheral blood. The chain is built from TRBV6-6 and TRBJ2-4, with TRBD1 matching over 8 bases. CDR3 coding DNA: TGTGCCAGCAGTTACGACAGGGGAGCACGAAACATTCAGTACTTC. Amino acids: CASSYDRGARNIQYF.